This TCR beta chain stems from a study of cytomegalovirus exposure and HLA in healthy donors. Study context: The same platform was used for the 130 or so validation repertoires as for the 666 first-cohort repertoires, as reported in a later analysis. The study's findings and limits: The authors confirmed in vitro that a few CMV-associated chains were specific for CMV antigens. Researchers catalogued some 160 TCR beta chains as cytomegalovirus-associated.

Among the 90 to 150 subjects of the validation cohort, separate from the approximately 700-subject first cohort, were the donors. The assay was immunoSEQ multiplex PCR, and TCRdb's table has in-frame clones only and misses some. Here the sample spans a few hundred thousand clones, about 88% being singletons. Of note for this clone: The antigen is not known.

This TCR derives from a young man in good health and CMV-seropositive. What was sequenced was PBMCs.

CDR3 nucleotide sequence: TGTGCCAGCAGTGAATTCGAGATTCTCTACGAGCAGTACTTC. Translated, it gives CASSEFEILYEQYF. The gene calls are TRBV6-1 and TRBJ2-7; D remains ambiguous. This CDR3 comprises 14 residues. V gave up 2 bases and J gave up 3 bases, with 11 bases separating them. Germline CDR1 reads MNHNS; CDR2 reads SASEGT.